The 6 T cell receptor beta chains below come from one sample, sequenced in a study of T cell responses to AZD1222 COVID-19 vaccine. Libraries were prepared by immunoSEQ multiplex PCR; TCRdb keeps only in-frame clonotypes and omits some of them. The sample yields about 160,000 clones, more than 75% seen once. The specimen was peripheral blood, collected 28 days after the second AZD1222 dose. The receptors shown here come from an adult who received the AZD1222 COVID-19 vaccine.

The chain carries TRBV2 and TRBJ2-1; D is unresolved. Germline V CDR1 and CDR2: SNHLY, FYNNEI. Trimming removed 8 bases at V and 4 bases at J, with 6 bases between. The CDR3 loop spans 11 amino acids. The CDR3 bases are TGTGCCAGCGACCGTTACAATGAGCAGTTCTTC. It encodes CASDRYNEQFF.

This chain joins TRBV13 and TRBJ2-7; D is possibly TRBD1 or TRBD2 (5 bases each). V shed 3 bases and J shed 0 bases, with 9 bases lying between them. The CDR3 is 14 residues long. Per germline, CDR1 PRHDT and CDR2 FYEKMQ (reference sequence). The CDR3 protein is CASSFRDVSYEQYF. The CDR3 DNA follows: TGTGCCAGCAGCTTCCGGGACGTCTCCTACGAGCAGTACTTC.

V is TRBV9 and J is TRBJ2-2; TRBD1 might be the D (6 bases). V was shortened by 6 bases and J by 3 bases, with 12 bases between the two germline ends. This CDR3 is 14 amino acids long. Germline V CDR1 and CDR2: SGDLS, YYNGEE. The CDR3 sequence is CASNSEGDTGELFF. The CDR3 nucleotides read TGTGCCAGCAACTCAGAGGGGGACACCGGGGAGCTGTTTTTT.

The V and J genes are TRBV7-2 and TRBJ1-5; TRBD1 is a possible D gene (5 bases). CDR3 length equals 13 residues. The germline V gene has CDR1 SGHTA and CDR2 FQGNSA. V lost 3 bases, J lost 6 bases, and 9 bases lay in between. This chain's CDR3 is CASSLRGSQPQHF. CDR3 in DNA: TGTGCCAGCAGCTTGAGGGGATCTCAGCCCCAGCATTTT.

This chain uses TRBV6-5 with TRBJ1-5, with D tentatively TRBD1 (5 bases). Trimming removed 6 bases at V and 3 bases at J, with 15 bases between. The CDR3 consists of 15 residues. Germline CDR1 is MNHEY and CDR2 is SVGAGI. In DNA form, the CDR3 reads TGTGCCAGCAGCCGCGACAGAAGACTCAATCAGCCCCAGCATTTT. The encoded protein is CASSRDRRLNQPQHF.

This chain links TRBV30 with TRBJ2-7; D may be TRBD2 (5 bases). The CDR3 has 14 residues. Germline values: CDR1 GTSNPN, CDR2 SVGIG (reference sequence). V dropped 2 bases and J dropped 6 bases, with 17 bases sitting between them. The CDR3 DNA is TGTGCCTGGAGTCGTCATAGGGCGGAGGTCGAGCAGTACTTC. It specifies CAWSRHRAEVEQYF.